What follows are 31 T cell receptor beta chains derived from one specimen sequenced in a study of blood T cell repertoires in COVID-19. The assay was immunoSEQ multiplex PCR, and TCRdb's table has in-frame clones only and misses some. The sample records under 500,000 clones, roughly 89% being singletons. The specimen sequenced was peripheral blood. All receptors come from a woman in her 30s with acute or convalescent COVID-19.

The chain couples TRBV27 to TRBJ2-7, with no clear D. The V end lost 5 bases, the J end lost 3 bases, and 11 bases lay between the germline ends. CDR1 and CDR2 from the germline V gene are MNHEY and SMNVEV (reference sequence). The CDR3 is 13 amino acids. CDR3 bases: TGTGCCAGCAGTCTACGTGACAACTACGAGCAGTACTTC. It encodes CASSLRDNYEQYF.

The chain carries TRBV30 and TRBJ2-2, with TRBD2 matching 14 bases. The germline V gene encodes CDR1 GTSNPN and CDR2 SVGIG (reference sequence). This CDR3 is built from 17 residues. V shed 3 bases, J shed 1 base, and the junction held 4 bases outside the gene matches. The chain's CDR3 is CAWRGLAGDLNTGELFF. DNA of the CDR3: TGTGCCTGGAGGGGACTAGCGGGGGATTTGAACACCGGGGAGCTGTTTTTT.

A few counts support this clone. The V call is TRBV28, the J call TRBJ1-4; 7 bases fit TRBD1. V dropped 3 bases and J dropped 2; count of bases not matched to a gene: 3. Per the germline V gene, CDR1 is MDHEN and CDR2 is SYDVKM. This CDR3 region has 15 residues. This CDR3 is CASSLVRGTNEKLFF. The CDR3 region has the DNA TGTGCCAGCAGTTTGGTCAGGGGGACTAATGAAAAACTGTTTTTT.

Turning to this clone: At the DNA level, this CDR3 is encoded by other sequences in the same sample as well. The chain employs TRBV6-5 and TRBJ2-2; TRBD1 might be the D (6 bases). This CDR3 comprises 14 residues. Germline V gene data show CDR1 as MNHEY and CDR2 as SVGAGI. Trimming cost V 6 bases and J 0 bases, with 8 bases left between them. The DNA of the CDR3 is TGTGCCAGCAGAAGACAGGCGAACACCGGGGAGCTGTTTTTT. This sequence encodes CASRRQANTGELFF.

The chain uses TRBV19 and TRBJ2-3, with 10 bases lining up with TRBD2. The germline CDR1 and CDR2 sequences are LNHDA and SQIVND (reference sequence). The junction had 1 base not matched to a gene; V was cut back by 1 base and J by 0 bases. The CDR3 contains 16 residues. CDR3 DNA: TGTGCCAGTAGTATAGTACTAGCGGGGAGCACAGATACGCAGTATTTT. Its translation: CASSIVLAGSTDTQYF.

The chain uses TRBV2 and TRBJ1-2, with D maybe TRBD1 (5 bases). Germline CDR1 SNHLY, CDR2 FYNNEI. The CDR3 length is 14 residues. Trimming shortened V by 7 bases and J by 4 bases, and 16 bases separated the two germline ends. The CDR3 DNA sequence: TGTGCCAGCACCGTGGGACTACCAGTCTATGGCTACACCTTC. This gives the protein CASTVGLPVYGYTF.

The chain uses TRBV6-4 and TRBJ2-3, with D tentatively TRBD1 (6 bases). The germline V gene encodes CDR1 MRHNA and CDR2 SNTAGT. The CDR3 covers 13 residues. V dropped 5 bases and J dropped 3 bases, with 9 bases sitting between them. This CDR3 reads CASSLQGTDTQYF. CDR3 bases: TGTGCCAGCAGTTTACAGGGAACAGATACGCAGTATTTT.

The V gene is TRBV2, the J gene TRBJ1-1, with unresolved D. The CDR3 totals 11 residues. V lost 4 bases, J lost 5 bases, and 5 bases lay in between. Germline loops: CDR1 SNHLY, CDR2 FYNNEI. The chain's CDR3 is CASSVRTEAFF. In DNA, the CDR3 is TGTGCCAGCAGTGTTCGGACTGAAGCTTTCTTT.

Written as DNA, the CDR3 is TGTGCCAGCAGCCCCACGAGGACATCGAACACCGGGGAGCTGTTTTTT. Its protein product is CASSPTRTSNTGELFF. This sequence joins TRBV7-3 and TRBJ2-2; tentative D call: TRBD1 (5 bases). CDR1 SGHTA and CDR2 FQGTGA come from the germline V gene. This CDR3 region has 16 residues. The V end lost 5 bases, the J end lost 0 bases, and 13 bases lay between the germline ends.

V and J are TRBV5-6 and TRBJ1-2; 9 nucleotides match TRBD1. The junction had 5 bases not matched to a gene; V was cut back by 0 bases and J by 8 bases. The CDR3 is made up of 14 amino acids. The germline V gene has CDR1 SGHDT and CDR2 YYEEEE. CDR3 loop: CASSLDADRGGYTF. Here the CDR3 DNA reads TGTGCCAGCAGCTTGGATGCGGACAGGGGAGGCTACACCTTC. The variable domain in full, with the rest retrieved from reference TRBV5-6 and TRBJ1-2, is DAGVTQSPTHLIKTRGQQVTLRCSPKSGHDTVSWYQQALGQGPQFIFQYYEEEERQRGNFPDRFSGHQFPNYSSELNVNALLLGDSALYLCASSLDADRGGYTFGSGTRLTVV.

The V call is TRBV9, the J call TRBJ2-5; 8 nucleotides agree with TRBD2. The CDR3 covers 17 residues. After removal of 3 bases from V and 4 bases from J, the junction contained 14 bases not matched to a gene. CDR1 and CDR2 (germline): SGDLS, YYNGEE. DNA for the CDR3: TGTGCCAGCAGCGGCCCCGGGACTAGAGGTTTCGGAGAGACCCAGTACTTC. Protein product: CASSGPGTRGFGETQYF.

The genes are TRBV9 and TRBJ2-5, with D unclear. The V and J ends lost 0 bases and 2 bases respectively, with 8 bases between them. Germline assignment: CDR1 SGDLS and CDR2 YYNGEE. This CDR3 has 14 residues. The CDR3 spells CASSVGTTQETQYF. The CDR3 DNA is TGTGCCAGCAGCGTAGGCACAACACAAGAGACCCAGTACTTC.

This chain connects TRBV9 to TRBJ2-5; 13 nucleotides agree with TRBD2. Germline trimming cut 4 bases from V and 3 bases from J; bases unmatched to any gene: 6. The CDR3 is made up of 16 amino acids. CDR1 is SGDLS and CDR2 is YYNGEE in the germline V gene. The CDR3 DNA reads TGTGCCAGCAGCTCACCACTAGCGGGGGGGGAAGAGACCCAGTACTTC. Its protein product is CASSSPLAGGEETQYF.

The chain carries TRBV5-1 and TRBJ2-2; 16 positions match TRBD2. CDR3 size: 18 residues. Trimming removed 4 bases from V and 4 bases from J; junction bases left unmatched: 7. Germline CDR1 reads SGHRS; CDR2 reads YFSETQ. CDR3 residues: CASSAGLAGGPSTGELFF. The DNA for the CDR3 is TGCGCCAGCAGCGCGGGACTAGCGGGGGGGCCGAGCACCGGGGAGCTGTTTTTT.

The chain recombines TRBV11-2 with TRBJ1-2; D unresolved. V was trimmed by 0 bases and J by 2 bases, leaving 10 bases between them. This CDR3 spans 15 amino acids. Germline loops: CDR1 SGHAT, CDR2 FQNNGV. DNA for the CDR3: TGTGCCAGCAGCTTAGAGGCGGGCAGAAACTATGGCTACACCTTC. This gives the protein CASSLEAGRNYGYTF.

This clone was detected a few times. The chain has TRBV2 and TRBJ1-5, with D maybe TRBD1 (6 bases). This CDR3 contains 15 residues. V was cut by 1 base and J by 2 bases, with 9 bases left in between. CDR1 and CDR2 from the germline V gene are SNHLY and FYNNEI. CDR3 amino acids: CASSEDAGGNQPQHF. CDR3 sequence (DNA): TGTGCCAGCAGTGAAGACGCAGGGGGCAATCAGCCCCAGCATTTT. The complete variable domain, with remaining parts taken from reference TRBV2 and TRBJ1-5, reads EPEVTQTPSHQVTQMGQEVILRCVPISNHLYFYWYRQILGQKVEFLVSFYNNEISEKSEIFDDQFSVERPDGSNFTLKIRSTKLEDSAMYFCASSEDAGGNQPQHFGDGTRLSIL.

The gene calls are TRBV5-4 and TRBJ1-5; possible D gene TRBD1, 5 bases. This CDR3 comprises 15 residues. V gave up 0 bases and J gave up 1 base, with 8 bases separating them. Germline CDR1 reads SGHNT; CDR2 reads YYREEE (reference sequence). The CDR3: CASSLVPGSNQPQHF. The CDR3 bases are TGTGCCAGCAGCTTGGTCCCAGGGAGCAATCAGCCCCAGCATTTT.

V is TRBV5-1 and J is TRBJ1-2; 12 nucleotides agree with TRBD1. This CDR3 is built from 14 residues. CDR1 is SGHRS and CDR2 is YFSETQ in the germline V gene. J gave up 7 bases and V 4 bases, and 5 bases lay outside the gene matches. CDR3 DNA sequence: TGCGCCAGCAGCGACGGGGACAGGGGGCTTGGCTACACCTTC. Residues: CASSDGDRGLGYTF.

This chain joins TRBV20-1 and TRBJ2-7; D is unresolved. The CDR3 has 11 residues. Germline values: CDR1 DFQATT, CDR2 SNEGSKA (reference sequence). V was clipped by 7 bases and J by 3 bases, with 10 bases between them. CDR3 sequence: CSVVWFYEQYF. The CDR3 coding sequence is TGCAGTGTAGTCTGGTTCTACGAGCAGTACTTC.

As regards this clone: Other nucleotide sequences in the sample specify the same CDR3. This chain connects TRBV5-1 to TRBJ2-3, with 9 bases lining up with TRBD2. The J segment lost 6 bases and the V segment lost 4 bases, leaving 0 bases of the junction unmatched. Germline assignment: CDR1 SGHRS and CDR2 YFSETQ. The CDR3 contains 12 residues. CDR3 nucleotide sequence: TGCGCCAGCAGCCTAGCGGGGGATACGCAGTATTTT. Amino acid sequence: CASSLAGDTQYF.

J is TRBJ1-1 and V is TRBV30; D may be TRBD1 (6 bases). The CDR3 loop spans 15 amino acids. Per the germline V gene, CDR1 is GTSNPN and CDR2 is SVGIG (reference sequence). V was trimmed by 2 bases and J by 0 bases, leaving 13 bases between them. CDR3 amino acids: CAWSHPGALNTEAFF. CDR3 DNA: TGTGCCTGGAGTCACCCAGGGGCCTTGAACACTGAAGCTTTCTTT.

The J gene is TRBJ2-7, the V gene TRBV2; a possible D gene is TRBD2 (6 bases). The CDR3 runs 12 residues. Trimming left V 8 bases short and J 6 bases short, with 14 bases between. Germline assignment: CDR1 SNHLY and CDR2 FYNNEI. The CDR3 DNA is TGTGCCAGCTCCCTCTTGGGAGGCGAGCAGTACTTC. Amino acid sequence: CASSLLGGEQYF. Filled out from reference TRBV2 and TRBJ2-7, the complete variable domain reads EPEVTQTPSHQVTQMGQEVILRCVPISNHLYFYWYRQILGQKVEFLVSFYNNEISEKSEIFDDQFSVERPDGSNFTLKIRSTKLEDSAMYFCASSLLGGEQYFGPGTRLTVT.

The V call is TRBV25-1, the J call TRBJ2-7, with D tentatively TRBD1 (5 bases). This CDR3 contains 11 residues. Trimming left V 6 bases short and J 4 bases short, with 7 bases between. Germline assignment: CDR1 MGHDK and CDR2 SYGVNS. CDR3 loop: CASSNRYEQYF. CDR3 coding DNA: TGTGCCAGCAGCAACAGGTACGAGCAGTACTTC.

The chain joins TRBV7-9 to TRBJ1-4; the D is unclear. Trimming left V 1 base short and J 7 bases short, with 7 bases between. The CDR3 length is 13 residues. Germline V CDR1 and CDR2: SEHNR, FQNEAQ (reference sequence). This chain's CDR3 is CASSLVSSEKLFF. CDR3 nucleotides: TGTGCCAGCAGCTTAGTTTCGTCTGAAAAACTGTTTTTT.

Comment on this clone: An end of the junction differs from the germline gene, which may be a read error. The chain joins TRBV25-1 to TRBJ2-1, with 8 bases that match TRBD1. CDR1 is MGHDK, CDR2 SYGVNS, per germline. CDR3 length: 12 amino acids. CDR3 protein: CASSDRGQGLIF. CDR3 DNA sequence: TGTGCCAGCAGTGATCGAGGACAGGGTTTGATCTTC.

The chain recombines TRBV7-2 with TRBJ1-3, with unresolved D. Germline V gives CDR1 SGHTA, CDR2 FQGNSA. The CDR3 spans 16 residues. V gave up 3 bases and J gave up 1 base, with 13 bases separating them. The chain's CDR3 is CASSFGILNSGNTIYF. The CDR3, as DNA: TGTGCCAGCAGCTTTGGCATCCTCAATTCTGGAAACACCATATATTTT.

This sequence joins TRBV19 and TRBJ1-2; TRBD1 is a possible D gene (5 bases). The germline V and J ends were trimmed by 8 bases and 5 bases, with 18 bases remaining between them. The germline V gene encodes CDR1 LNHDA and CDR2 SQIVND (reference sequence). The CDR3 length is 14 residues. The CDR3 DNA reads as TGTGCCAGTCGCAGTTTGGGGGGGAGTTATGGCTACACCTTC. Encoded protein: CASRSLGGSYGYTF.

The rearrangement uses TRBV30 and TRBJ2-3; 9 positions agree with TRBD2. The V segment lost 6 bases and the J segment 2 bases; nucleotides outside the gene matches: 15. The CDR3 runs 17 residues. CDR1 is GTSNPN, CDR2 SVGIG, per germline (reference sequence). The CDR3 region has the DNA TGTGCCTGCGCCCGGGCCTTAGCGGGGGCCTCCACAGATACGCAGTATTTT. Residues: CACARALAGASTDTQYF.

The chain has TRBV27 and TRBJ2-1, with TRBD2 matching over 15 bases. CDR1 is MNHEY and CDR2 is SMNVEV in the germline V gene (reference sequence). Trimming removed 4 bases from V and 7 bases from J; junction bases left unmatched: 2. The length of the CDR3 is 15 residues. The CDR3, as DNA: TGTGCCAGCAGTTGGACTAGCGGGGGGGGTAATGAGCAGTTCTTC. Its translation: CASSWTSGGGNEQFF.

V is TRBV3-1 (or the pseudogene TRBV3-2) and J is TRBJ2-1; maybe TRBD2 (6 bases). Germline V gene sequence: CDR1 LGHDT, CDR2 YNNKEL (reference sequence). The CDR3 consists of 16 residues. Trimming cost V 4 bases and J 3 bases, with 16 bases left between them. CDR3 region: CASSPEIAGSYNEQFF. The DNA of the CDR3 is TGTGCCAGCAGCCCCGAGATCGCGGGGAGCTACAATGAGCAGTTCTTC.

The chain carries TRBV30 and TRBJ2-3; D might be TRBD2 (6 bases). CDR1 and CDR2 from the germline V gene are GTSNPN and SVGIG (reference sequence). The CDR3 length is 12 residues. V lost 4 bases, J lost 11 bases, and 16 bases lay in between. CDR3 protein: CAWTVSTRGQYF. Written as DNA, the CDR3 is TGTGCCTGGACCGTAAGCACGCGGGGGCAGTATTTT.